Listed below are T cell receptor beta chains from one sample, sequenced in a study of blood T cells in healthy people across ages. TCRdb re-called the 5' RACE reads through MiXCR, storing one row per CDR3 protein. The data contain 450,000 to 700,000 distinct CDR3 sequences, approximately 27% of them seen just once; the ten biggest clones take up 15% to 20%. The material sequenced was blood. Receptors originate from a woman in her 70s in good health. The CDR3 runs from the conserved cysteine through the conserved F or W. A D gene is named only where the DNA matches it firmly. Expanded clones are given a class, and other clones once, few, many or no size at all.

cdr3_aa cdr3_nt j_call d_call clone_size v_call
CASSQGLAGGPSTDTQYF TGTGCCAGCAGCCAAGGACTAGCGGGGGGGCCTAGCACAGATACGCAGTATTTT TRBJ2-3 TRBD2 once TRBV4-2
CASSSRDRVSYEQYF TGTGCCAGCAGTTCACGGGACAGGGTCTCCTACGAGCAGTACTTC TRBJ2-7 TRBD1 many TRBV7-9
CASSRFTGTGKETQYF TGTGCCAGCAGTCGCTTTACCGGGACAGGGAAAGAGACCCAGTACTTC TRBJ2-5 TRBD1 NA TRBV7-2
CASSPHRGSGTGELFF TGTGCCAGCAGCCCACACAGGGGGTCGGGGACCGGGGAGCTGTTTTTT TRBJ2-2 TRBD1 NA TRBV7-2
CSAHLSDRVYEQYF TGCAGTGCTCACTTATCGGACAGGGTTTACGAGCAGTACTTC TRBJ2-7 TRBD1 few TRBV20-1
CASRSTGTSGGTGELFF TGTGCCAGCAGGTCCACCGGGACTAGCGGGGGCACCGGGGAGCTGTTTTTT TRBJ2-2 TRBD2 few TRBV12-3/TRBV12-4
CASSYSQGLTEAFF TGTGCCAGCAGTTACTCGCAGGGATTAACTGAAGCTTTCTTT TRBJ1-1 NA NA TRBV6-5
CASSFAGVYSNQPQHF TGTGCCAGTAGTTTCGCCGGAGTCTATAGCAATCAGCCCCAGCATTTT TRBJ1-5 NA NA TRBV19
CASSPPPSKNIQYF TGTGCCAGCAGTCCCCCGCCCTCCAAAAACATTCAGTACTTC TRBJ2-4 NA few TRBV7-2
CASSVDLAYNEQFF TGTGCCAGCAGCGTAGACCTAGCCTACAATGAGCAGTTCTTC TRBJ2-1 NA NA TRBV9
CSVEPGGYTF TGCAGCGTTGAGCCGGGTGGCTACACCTTC TRBJ1-2 NA few TRBV29-1
CSAREDYEQYF TGCAGTGCTAGAGAAGACTACGAGCAGTACTTC TRBJ2-7 NA few TRBV20-1
CASSEAAIRGLNYGYTF TGTGCCAGCAGTGAAGCTGCAATACGGGGTTTAAACTATGGCTACACCTTC TRBJ1-2 NA NA TRBV2
CASPGFSGNTIYF TGTGCCAGCCCCGGGTTCTCTGGAAACACCATATATTTT TRBJ1-3 NA NA TRBV18
CASTLTGAGGYTF TGTGCCAGCACCCTAACAGGGGCAGGTGGCTACACCTTC TRBJ1-2 TRBD1 NA TRBV12-3/TRBV12-4
CSAAPPGASRKNIQYF TGCAGTGCTGCTCCCCCGGGAGCCTCTAGAAAAAACATTCAGTACTTC TRBJ2-4 NA NA TRBV20-1
CATINPGTGVTQYF TGTGCCACTATAAACCCCGGGACAGGCGTGACCCAGTACTTC TRBJ2-5 TRBD1 NA TRBV6-5
CSARLGIADTQYF TGCAGCGCCCGACTGGGTATCGCAGATACGCAGTATTTT TRBJ2-3 NA once TRBV29-1
CSAGDRAINQPQHF TGCAGTGCCGGGGACAGGGCAATCAATCAGCCCCAGCATTTT TRBJ1-5 TRBD1 few TRBV20-1
CASSRQGFSETQYF TGTGCCAGCAGCCGACAGGGCTTCTCGGAGACCCAGTACTTC TRBJ2-5 TRBD1 NA TRBV11-3
CSARDEGPAGGLSTDTQYF TGCAGTGCTAGAGATGAAGGCCCAGCGGGGGGGCTGAGCACAGATACGCAGTATTTT TRBJ2-3 TRBD2 few TRBV20-1
CSARDAERQRNEQFF TGCAGTGCTAGAGACGCAGAGCGACAGCGCAATGAGCAGTTCTTC TRBJ2-1 NA few TRBV20-1
CSVLQEYDTEAFF TGCAGCGTTCTGCAGGAGTACGACACTGAAGCTTTCTTT TRBJ1-1 NA NA TRBV29-1
CSARDRRAGNTGELFF TGCAGTGCTAGAGATCGTCGAGCGGGCAACACCGGGGAGCTGTTTTTT TRBJ2-2 NA NA TRBV20-1
CASSPGGVVEQYF TGTGCCAGCAGCCCCGGAGGGGTGGTCGAGCAGTACTTC TRBJ2-7 NA NA TRBV3-1
CASSQVQSTNEKLFF TGCGCCAGCAGCCAAGTCCAGTCAACTAATGAAAAACTGTTTTTT TRBJ1-4 NA NA TRBV4-3
CASTPGKGRTEAFF TGTGCCAGCACCCCCGGTAAGGGACGCACTGAAGCTTTCTTT TRBJ1-1 NA few TRBV3-1
CASREGGGRYTF TGTGCCAGCAGAGAGGGGGGGGGACGATACACCTTC TRBJ1-2 NA NA TRBV12-3/TRBV12-4
CAGSHRTGGDSTNEKLFF TGTGCCGGTAGCCATCGGACAGGGGGCGACTCAACTAATGAAAAACTGTTTTTT TRBJ1-4 TRBD1 NA TRBV19
CSAALTGTGANQPQHF TGCAGTGCTGCCCTCACCGGGACAGGGGCCAATCAGCCCCAGCATTTT TRBJ1-5 TRBD1 once TRBV20-1
CSARTGENIQYF TGCAGCGCCCGGACAGGGGAAAACATTCAGTACTTC TRBJ2-4 TRBD1 NA TRBV29-1
CASSSSPGGGVSSYNEQFF TGTGCCAGCAGCTCTTCCCCGGGCGGGGGGGTGAGCTCCTACAATGAGCAGTTCTTC TRBJ2-1 TRBD2 few TRBV7-3
CASSSRTPQVTF TGTGCCAGCTCGTCCAGGACACCCCAGGTCACCTTC TRBJ1-2 NA NA TRBV18
CASSQAAGPVKEQYF TGCGCCAGCAGCCAGGCTGCGGGGCCCGTGAAAGAGCAGTACTTC TRBJ2-7 NA NA TRBV4-3
CASSRLAGGLDTQYF TGTGCCAGCAGCAGACTAGCGGGGGGGCTGGATACGCAGTATTTT TRBJ2-3 TRBD2 NA TRBV3-1
CSAGSRAFTDTQYF TGCAGTGCCGGGTCACGGGCATTCACAGATACGCAGTATTTT TRBJ2-3 NA NA TRBV20-1
CASYLERGSYEQYF TGTGCCAGCTACCTTGAGCGGGGCTCCTACGAGCAGTACTTC TRBJ2-7 TRBD2 few TRBV2
CASSQGQGVDGNTIYF TGTGCCAGCAGCCAGGGACAGGGGGTCGATGGAAACACCATATATTTT TRBJ1-3 TRBD1 NA TRBV7-9
CASTYSPTGSNLAEAFF TGTGCCAGCACCTATAGCCCCACAGGGAGCAATTTGGCTGAAGCTTTCTTT TRBJ1-1 NA NA TRBV7-9
CASTYATGAVGKLFF TGCGCCAGCACCTACGCGACAGGGGCTGTTGGAAAACTGTTTTTT TRBJ1-4 TRBD1 NA TRBV5-1
CASSQVDRGSEQYF TGCGCCAGCAGCCAAGTCGACAGGGGATCCGAGCAGTACTTC TRBJ2-7 TRBD1 few TRBV4-3
CASSGSTRGFETQYF TGTGCCAGCAGTGGTTCCACAAGGGGTTTCGAGACCCAGTACTTC TRBJ2-5 NA few TRBV12-3/TRBV12-4
CATSGVYNEQFF TGTGCCACCAGCGGGGTCTACAATGAGCAGTTCTTC TRBJ2-1 NA NA TRBV15
CASSPGRGRADTQYF TGTGCCAGCAGCCCCGGGCGGGGGAGGGCAGATACGCAGTATTTT TRBJ2-3 TRBD2 NA TRBV7-8
CASKWQANTGELFF TGCGCCAGCAAGTGGCAGGCGAACACCGGGGAGCTGTTTTTT TRBJ2-2 NA many TRBV4-3
CASSVRQGAETQYF TGTGCCAGCAGCGTACGACAGGGGGCGGAGACCCAGTACTTC TRBJ2-5 TRBD1 few TRBV7-2